This TCR beta chain was identified during a study of CD8 T cells in ankylosing spondylitis. This clonotype was counted many times. Its antigen is not known. Researchers built TCR beta libraries using quantitative 5'-RACE with molecular barcodes. MiXCR was run by TCRdb on the 5' RACE reads, yielding one entry per CDR3 protein. The data contain 39,000 or so distinct CDR3 sequences, approximately 10% of them singletons. The study's findings and limits: The study identified a TCR beta motif of roughly eight highly homologous variants that appeared characteristic of ankylosing spondylitis blood. In the blood and synovial fluid of reactive arthritis, some motif variants had been previously reported. Disease-linked clones proved CD8+ and comparatively uncommon in peripheral blood.

Per the germline V gene, CDR1 is SQVTM and CDR2 is ANQGSEA. This CDR3 is built from 13 residues. V gave up 3 bases and J gave up 3 bases, with 11 bases separating them. The material sequenced was blood, either unsorted or a sorted T cell fraction (not recorded which). This chain joins TRBV29-1 and TRBJ1-2; D gene uncertain. The clonotype comes from a male donor with ankylosing spondylitis or in good health (not recorded which). In DNA form, the CDR3 reads TGCAGCGTTGACCCCGAAGGAGACTATGGCTACACCTTC. The encoded protein is CSVDPEGDYGYTF.